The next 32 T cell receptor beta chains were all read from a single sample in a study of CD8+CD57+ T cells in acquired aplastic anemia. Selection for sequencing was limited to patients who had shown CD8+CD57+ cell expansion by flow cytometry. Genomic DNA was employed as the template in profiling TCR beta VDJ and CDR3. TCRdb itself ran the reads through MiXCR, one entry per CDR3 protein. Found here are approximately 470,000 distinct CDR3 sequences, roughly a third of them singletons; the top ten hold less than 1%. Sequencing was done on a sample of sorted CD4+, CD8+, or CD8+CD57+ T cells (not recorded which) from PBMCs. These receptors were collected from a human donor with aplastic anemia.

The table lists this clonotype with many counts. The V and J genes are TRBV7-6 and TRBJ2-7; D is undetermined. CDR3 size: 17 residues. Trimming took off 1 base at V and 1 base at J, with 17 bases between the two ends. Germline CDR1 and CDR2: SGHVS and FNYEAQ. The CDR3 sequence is CASSLGPGRISSYEQYF. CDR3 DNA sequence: TGTGCCAGCAGCTTAGGCCCTGGCAGGATTTCGTCCTACGAGCAGTACTTC. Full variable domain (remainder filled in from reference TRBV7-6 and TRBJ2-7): GAGVSQSPRYKVTKRGQDVALRCDPISGHVSLYWYRQALGQGPEFLTYFNYEAQQDKSGLPNDRFSAERPEGSISTLTIQRTEQRDSAMYRCASSLGPGRISSYEQYFGPGTRLTVT.

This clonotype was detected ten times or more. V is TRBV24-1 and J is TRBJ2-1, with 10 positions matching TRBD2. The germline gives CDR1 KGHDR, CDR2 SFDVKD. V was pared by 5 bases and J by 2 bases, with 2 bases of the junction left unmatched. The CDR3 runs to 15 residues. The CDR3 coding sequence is TGTGCCACCAGTGCGAGCGGGGGGGCCTACAATGAGCAGTTCTTC. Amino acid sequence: CATSASGGAYNEQFF.

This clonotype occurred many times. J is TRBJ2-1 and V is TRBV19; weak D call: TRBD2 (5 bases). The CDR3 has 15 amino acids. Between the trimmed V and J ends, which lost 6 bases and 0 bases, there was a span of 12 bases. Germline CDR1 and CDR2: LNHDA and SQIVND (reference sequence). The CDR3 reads CASREGGNSYNEQFF. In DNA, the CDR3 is TGTGCCAGTAGAGAGGGCGGTAACTCCTACAATGAGCAGTTCTTC. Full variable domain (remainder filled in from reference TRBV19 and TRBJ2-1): DGGITQSPKYLFRKEGQNVTLSCEQNLNHDAMYWYRQDPGQGLRLIYYSQIVNDFQKGDIAEGYSVSREKKESFPLTVTSAQKNPTAFYLCASREGGNSYNEQFFGPGTRLTVL.

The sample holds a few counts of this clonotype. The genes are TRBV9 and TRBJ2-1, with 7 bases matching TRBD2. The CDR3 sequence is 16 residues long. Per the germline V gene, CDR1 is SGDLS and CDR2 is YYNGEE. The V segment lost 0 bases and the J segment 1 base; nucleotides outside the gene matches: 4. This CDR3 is CASSVGEGRSYNEQFF. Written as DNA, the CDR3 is TGTGCCAGCAGCGTAGGGGAGGGGAGGTCCTACAATGAGCAGTTCTTC.

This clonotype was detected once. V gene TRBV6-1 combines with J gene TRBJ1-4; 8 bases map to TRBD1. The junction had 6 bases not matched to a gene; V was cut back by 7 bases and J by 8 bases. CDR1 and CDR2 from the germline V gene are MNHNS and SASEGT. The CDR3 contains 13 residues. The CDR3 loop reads CASTDRGGEKLFF. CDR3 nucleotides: TGTGCCAGCACAGACAGGGGCGGAGAAAAACTGTTTTTT.

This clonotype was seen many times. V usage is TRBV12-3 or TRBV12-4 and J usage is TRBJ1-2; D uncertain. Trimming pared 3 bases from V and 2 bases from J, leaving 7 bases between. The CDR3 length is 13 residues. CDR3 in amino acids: CASSFSANYGYTF. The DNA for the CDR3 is TGTGCCAGCAGTTTTTCCGCGAACTATGGCTACACCTTC.

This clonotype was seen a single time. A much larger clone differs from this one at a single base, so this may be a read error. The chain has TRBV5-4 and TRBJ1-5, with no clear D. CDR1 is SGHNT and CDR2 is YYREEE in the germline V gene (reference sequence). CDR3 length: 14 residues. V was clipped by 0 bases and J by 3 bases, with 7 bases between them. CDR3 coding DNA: TGTGCCAGCAGCTTGGGACGGTACAATCAGCCCCAGCATTTT. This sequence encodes CASSLGRYNQPQHF.

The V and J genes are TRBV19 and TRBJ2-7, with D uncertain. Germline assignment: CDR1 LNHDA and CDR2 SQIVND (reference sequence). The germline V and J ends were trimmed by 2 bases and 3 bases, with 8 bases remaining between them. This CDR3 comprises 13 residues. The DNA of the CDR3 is TGTGCCAGTAGTATACTCGCCGGCTACGAGCAGTACTTC. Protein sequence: CASSILAGYEQYF.

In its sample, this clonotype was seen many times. DNA of the CDR3: TGTGCCAGTCTTCTAGCGGGAGGGCCGACCGGGGAGCTGTTTTTT. It translates to CASLLAGGPTGELFF. The chain recombines TRBV2 with TRBJ2-2, with 12 bases matching TRBD2. Germline CDR1 is SNHLY and CDR2 is FYNNEI. The CDR3 consists of 15 residues. V was clipped by 9 bases and J by 5 bases; unmatched bases: 7.

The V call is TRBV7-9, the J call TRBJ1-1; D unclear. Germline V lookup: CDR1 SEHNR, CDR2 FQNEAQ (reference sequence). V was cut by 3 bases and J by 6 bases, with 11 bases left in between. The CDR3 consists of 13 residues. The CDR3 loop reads CASSLNSGPEAFF. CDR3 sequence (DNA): TGTGCCAGCAGCTTGAACTCTGGTCCTGAAGCTTTCTTT.

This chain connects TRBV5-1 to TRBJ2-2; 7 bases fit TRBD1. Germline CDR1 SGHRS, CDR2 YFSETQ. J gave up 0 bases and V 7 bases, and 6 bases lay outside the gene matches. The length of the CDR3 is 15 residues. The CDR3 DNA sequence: TGCGCCAGCGCCGCGGACAGGTCGAACACCGGGGAGCTGTTTTTT. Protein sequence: CASAADRSNTGELFF.

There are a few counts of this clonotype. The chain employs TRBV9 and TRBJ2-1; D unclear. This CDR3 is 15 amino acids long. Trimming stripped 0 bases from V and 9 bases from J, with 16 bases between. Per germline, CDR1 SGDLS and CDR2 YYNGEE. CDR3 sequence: CASSVEARRGAEQFF. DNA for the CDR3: TGTGCCAGCAGCGTAGAGGCCAGGAGAGGTGCTGAGCAGTTCTTC.

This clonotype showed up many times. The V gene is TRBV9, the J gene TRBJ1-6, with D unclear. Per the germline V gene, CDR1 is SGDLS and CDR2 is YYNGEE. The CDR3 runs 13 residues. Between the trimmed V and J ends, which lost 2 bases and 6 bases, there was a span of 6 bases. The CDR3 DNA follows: TGTGCCAGCAGCGTCCATGTTAATTCACCCCTCCACTTT. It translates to CASSVHVNSPLHF.

The CDR3 loop is CASSPPGLAGGRPEQFF. The CDR3 nucleotides read TGTGCCAGCAGCCCCCCCGGACTAGCGGGAGGTCGCCCTGAGCAGTTCTTC. V is TRBV11-2 and J is TRBJ2-1, with 14 positions matching TRBD2. Germline V gene sequence: CDR1 SGHAT, CDR2 FQNNGV. This CDR3 is built from 17 residues. The V gene end was trimmed by 5 bases and the J gene end by 9 bases; junction bases not matched to a gene: 12.

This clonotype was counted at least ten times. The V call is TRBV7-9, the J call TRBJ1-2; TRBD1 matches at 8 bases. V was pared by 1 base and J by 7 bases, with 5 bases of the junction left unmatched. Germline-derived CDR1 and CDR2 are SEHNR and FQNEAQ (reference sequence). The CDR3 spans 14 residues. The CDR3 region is CASSLGSGGGGYTF. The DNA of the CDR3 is TGTGCCAGCAGCTTAGGATCAGGGGGCGGTGGCTACACCTTC.

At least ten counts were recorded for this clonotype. The CDR3 region has the DNA TGCAGTGCTAGAGGGTCCAGGGGGGCCTACGAGCAGTACTTC. Protein: CSARGSRGAYEQYF. V usage is TRBV20-1 and J usage is TRBJ2-7; tentative D call: TRBD1 (7 bases). This CDR3 has 14 residues. Germline V CDR1 and CDR2: DFQATT, SNEGSKA (reference sequence). V lost 1 base and J 2 bases, leaving 12 bases between the germline ends.

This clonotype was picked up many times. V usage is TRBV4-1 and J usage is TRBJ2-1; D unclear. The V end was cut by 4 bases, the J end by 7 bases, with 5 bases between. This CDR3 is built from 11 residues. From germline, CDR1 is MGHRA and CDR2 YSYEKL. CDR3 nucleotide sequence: TGCGCCAGCAGCCCCGGAAATGAGCAGTTCTTC. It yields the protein CASSPGNEQFF.

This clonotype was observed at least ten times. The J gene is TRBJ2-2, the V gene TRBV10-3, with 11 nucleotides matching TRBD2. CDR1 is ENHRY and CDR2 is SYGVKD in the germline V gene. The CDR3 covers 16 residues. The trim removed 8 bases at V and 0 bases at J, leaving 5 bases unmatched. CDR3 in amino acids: CAIRTSGSSNTGELFF. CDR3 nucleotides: TGTGCCATCCGAACTAGCGGGAGCTCGAACACCGGGGAGCTGTTTTTT.

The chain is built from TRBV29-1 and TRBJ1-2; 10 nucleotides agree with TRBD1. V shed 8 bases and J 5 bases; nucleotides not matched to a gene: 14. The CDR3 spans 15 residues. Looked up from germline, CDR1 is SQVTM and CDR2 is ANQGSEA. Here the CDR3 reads CSIATDRGRGYGYTF. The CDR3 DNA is TGCAGCATCGCGACAGACAGGGGGCGCGGATATGGCTACACCTTC.

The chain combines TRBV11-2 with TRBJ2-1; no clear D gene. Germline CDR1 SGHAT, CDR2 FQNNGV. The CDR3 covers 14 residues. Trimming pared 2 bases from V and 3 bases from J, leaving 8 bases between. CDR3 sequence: CASSLFAVYNEQFF. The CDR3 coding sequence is TGTGCCAGCAGCTTATTCGCGGTCTACAATGAGCAGTTCTTC.

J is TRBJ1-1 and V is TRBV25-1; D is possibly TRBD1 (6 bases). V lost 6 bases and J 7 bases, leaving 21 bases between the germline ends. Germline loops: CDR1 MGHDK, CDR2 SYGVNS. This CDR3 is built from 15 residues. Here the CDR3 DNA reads TGTGCCAGCAGCCGCCGGCATCCCGGGACATATGAAGCTTTCTTT. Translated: CASSRRHPGTYEAFF.

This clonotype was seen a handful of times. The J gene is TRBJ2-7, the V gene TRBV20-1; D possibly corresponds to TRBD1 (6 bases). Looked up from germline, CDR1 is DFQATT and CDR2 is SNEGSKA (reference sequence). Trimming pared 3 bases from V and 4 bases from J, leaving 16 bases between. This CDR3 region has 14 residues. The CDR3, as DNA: TGCAGTGCTAGTACCCCGGACAGAACTTACGAGCAGTACTTC. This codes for CSASTPDRTYEQYF.

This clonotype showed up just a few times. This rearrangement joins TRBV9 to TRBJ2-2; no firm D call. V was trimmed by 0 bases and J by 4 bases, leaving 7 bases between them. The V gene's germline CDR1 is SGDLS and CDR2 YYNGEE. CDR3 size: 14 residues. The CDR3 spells CASSVGHLTGELFF. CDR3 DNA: TGTGCCAGCAGCGTAGGGCATCTCACCGGGGAGCTGTTTTTT.

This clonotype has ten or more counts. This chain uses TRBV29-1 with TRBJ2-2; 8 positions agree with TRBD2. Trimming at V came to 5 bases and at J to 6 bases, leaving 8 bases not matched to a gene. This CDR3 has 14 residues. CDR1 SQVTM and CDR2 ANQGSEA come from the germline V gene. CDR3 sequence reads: CSVLQRESPGELFF. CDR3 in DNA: TGCAGCGTTTTGCAGCGGGAGTCCCCCGGGGAGCTGTTTTTT.

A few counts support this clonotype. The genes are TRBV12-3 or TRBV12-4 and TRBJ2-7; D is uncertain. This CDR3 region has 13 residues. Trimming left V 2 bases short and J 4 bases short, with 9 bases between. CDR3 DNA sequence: TGTGCCAGCAGTTTAATCAGCGTGTACGAGCAGTACTTC. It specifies CASSLISVYEQYF.

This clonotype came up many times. CDR3 sequence reads: CAISGQDYEQYF. The CDR3 nucleotides are TGTGCCATCAGCGGACAGGACTACGAGCAGTACTTC. The chain joins TRBV10-3 to TRBJ2-7, with 7 bases aligning to TRBD1. V lost 6 bases, J lost 3 bases, and 2 bases stayed unmatched. The CDR3 has 12 amino acids. Germline-derived CDR1 and CDR2 are ENHRY and SYGVKD.

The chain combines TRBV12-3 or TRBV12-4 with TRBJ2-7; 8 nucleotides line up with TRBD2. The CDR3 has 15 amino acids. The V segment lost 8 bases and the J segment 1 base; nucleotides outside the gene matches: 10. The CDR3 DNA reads TGTGCCAGCGAAGCGGGGGACGGTCGATCCTACGAGCAGTACTTC. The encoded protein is CASEAGDGRSYEQYF.

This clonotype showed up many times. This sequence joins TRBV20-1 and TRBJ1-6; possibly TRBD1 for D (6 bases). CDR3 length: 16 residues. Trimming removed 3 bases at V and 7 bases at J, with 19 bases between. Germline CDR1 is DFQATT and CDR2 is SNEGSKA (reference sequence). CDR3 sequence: CSASMDRKNENSPLHF. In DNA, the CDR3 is TGCAGTGCTAGCATGGACAGAAAGAACGAGAATTCACCCCTCCACTTT.

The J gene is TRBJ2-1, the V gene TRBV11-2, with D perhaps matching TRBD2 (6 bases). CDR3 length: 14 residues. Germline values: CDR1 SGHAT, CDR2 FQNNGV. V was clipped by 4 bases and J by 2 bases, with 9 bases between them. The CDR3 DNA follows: TGTGCCAGCAGCTACACTAGCACCTACAATGAGCAGTTCTTC. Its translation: CASSYTSTYNEQFF.

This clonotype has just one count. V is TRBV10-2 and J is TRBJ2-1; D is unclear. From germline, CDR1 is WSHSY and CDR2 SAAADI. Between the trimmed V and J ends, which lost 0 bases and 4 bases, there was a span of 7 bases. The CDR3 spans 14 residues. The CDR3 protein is CASSESPGYNEQFF. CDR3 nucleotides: TGCGCCAGCAGTGAGTCCCCAGGTTACAATGAGCAGTTCTTC.

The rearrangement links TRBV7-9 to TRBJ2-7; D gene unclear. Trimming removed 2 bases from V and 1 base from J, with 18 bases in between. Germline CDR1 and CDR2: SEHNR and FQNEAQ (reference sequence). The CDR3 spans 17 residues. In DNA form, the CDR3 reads TGTGCCAGCAGCTTATTTAGTCCTACAGCGTTTTCCTACGAGCAGTACTTC. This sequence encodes CASSLFSPTAFSYEQYF. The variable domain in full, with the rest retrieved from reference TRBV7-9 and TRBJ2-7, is DTGVSQNPRHKITKRGQNVTFRCDPISEHNRLYWYRQTLGQGPEFLTYFQNEAQLEKSRLLSDRFSAERPKGSFSTLEIQRTEQGDSAMYLCASSLFSPTAFSYEQYFGPGTRLTVT.

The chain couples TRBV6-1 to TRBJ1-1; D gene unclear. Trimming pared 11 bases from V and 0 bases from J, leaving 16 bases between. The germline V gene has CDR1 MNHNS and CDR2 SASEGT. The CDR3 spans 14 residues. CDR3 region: CAPPLCRLNTEAFF. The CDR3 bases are TGTGCCCCTCCACTCTGCCGATTGAACACTGAAGCTTTCTTT.